The following is a T cell receptor (beta chain) sequence with its context. This specimen comes from a study of blood T cell repertoires in COVID-19. In the study overall: The samples span acute and convalescent COVID-19 from the United States, Italy and Spain. In each case, the material was cDNA or gDNA derived from T cells, B-cell-depleted T cells, or PBMCs.

Assay used: immunoSEQ multiplex PCR; TCRdb lists only in-frame clones, some missing. Of about 34,000 clones detected, about 90% appear once; the ten largest clones hold roughly a fifth. The V and J ends lost 0 bases and 4 bases, in that order; junction bases with no gene match: 16. CDR1 is MGHRA, CDR2 YSYEKL, per germline. The length of the CDR3 is 19 residues. The chain employs TRBV4-1 and TRBJ1-2; 8 bases agree with TRBD1. This TCR derives from a man aged 80 or over with acute or convalescent COVID-19. The sequencing sample was made of peripheral blood. The CDR3 reads CASSQDRVGAGGETYGYTF. The CDR3, as DNA: TGCGCCAGCAGCCAAGATAGGGTTGGAGCAGGGGGCGAGACCTATGGCTACACCTTC.